This TCR beta chain was identified during a study of T-cell reconstitution after alpha-beta-depleted transplantation in children. Germline assignment: CDR1 SGHRS and CDR2 YFSETQ. With V trimmed by 4 bases and J by 9 bases, 8 bases remained unmatched. The CDR3 is 14 residues long. TCRbeta library preparation incorporated unique molecular identifiers. TCRdb ran MiXCR on the PCR reads and lists one entry per CDR3 protein. The table lists 83,000 or so distinct CDR3 sequences, 6.5% to 8.5% of them singletons. This clonotype turned up a few times. The rearrangement joins TRBV5-1 to TRBJ2-3; 10 bases align to TRBD2. The starting material was PBMCs from the stem cell graft donor, obtained from the stem cell graft. The receptor comes from a human donor who donated a stem cell graft to a child with congenital amegakaryocytic thrombocytopenia. CDR3 sequence (DNA): TGCGCCAGCAGCCCGACTAGCGGGCAATCAACGCAGTATTTT. Amino acid sequence: CASSPTSGQSTQYF.